Listed here are 28 T cell receptor beta chains from one sample, sequenced in a study of blood T cell repertoires in COVID-19. Profiling relied on immunoSEQ multiplex PCR, and the TCRdb table lists in-frame clones only, not all of them. The data contain around 120,000 clones, over 70% of them singletons. Sequenced: peripheral blood. The receptors originated from a woman in her 70s with acute or convalescent COVID-19.

The gene calls are TRBV24-1 and TRBJ1-2; TRBD1 is a possible D gene (5 bases). CDR3 size: 14 residues. V was clipped by 2 bases and J by 4 bases, with 10 bases between them. Per germline, CDR1 KGHDR and CDR2 SFDVKD. The CDR3, as DNA: TGTGCCACCAGTGATTCCGGGACTACCTATGGCTACACCTTC. Translated, it gives CATSDSGTTYGYTF.

This chain uses TRBV2 with TRBJ2-7, with a possible D match to TRBD1 (6 bases). Trimming removed 5 bases from V and 0 bases from J, with 11 bases in between. The CDR3 extends over 14 amino acids. Germline V gene sequence: CDR1 SNHLY, CDR2 FYNNEI. The CDR3 coding sequence is TGTGCCAGCAGTCCAGGGGTGCACTCCTACGAGCAGTACTTC. This codes for CASSPGVHSYEQYF.

V usage is TRBV28 and J usage is TRBJ1-5, with unresolved D. The V end lost 2 bases, the J end lost 5 bases, and 13 bases lay between the germline ends. The CDR3 covers 15 residues. Germline CDR1 MDHEN, CDR2 SYDVKM. CDR3 amino acids: CASSLPDNIDQPQHF. The DNA for the CDR3 is TGTGCCAGCAGTTTACCAGACAACATCGATCAGCCCCAGCATTTT.

This clone has only one observation. The chain has TRBV9 and TRBJ1-5, with a tentative D call TRBD1 (5 bases). Trimming removed 5 bases from V and 4 bases from J, with 16 bases in between. This CDR3 has 15 amino acids. CDR1 is SGDLS, CDR2 YYNGEE, per germline. DNA of the CDR3: TGTGCCAGCAGGGGTGGGGGGAGGGCAAATCAGCCCCAGCATTTT. Its protein product is CASRGGGRANQPQHF.

This rearrangement joins TRBV10-3 to TRBJ1-6, with D tentatively TRBD1 (6 bases). The CDR3 is 12 residues long. Germline values: CDR1 ENHRY, CDR2 SYGVKD. V was cut by 5 bases and J by 8 bases, with 7 bases left in between. CDR3 sequence reads: CAISRTDSPLHF. Written as DNA, the CDR3 is TGTGCCATCAGTAGGACAGATTCACCCCTCCACTTT.

The chain employs TRBV10-1 and TRBJ1-3; D is undetermined. Trimming pared 4 bases from V and 4 bases from J, leaving 8 bases between. The CDR3 has 13 amino acids. Per the germline V gene, CDR1 is WNHNN and CDR2 is SYGVQD (reference sequence). CDR3 nucleotides: TGCGCCAGCAGTGCGGCAGGAGGAAACACCATATATTTT. It yields the protein CASSAAGGNTIYF.

This clone was counted a few times. The CDR3 here is CASSLSTGEGYTF. CDR3 DNA sequence: TGTGCCAGCAGCTTGTCCACAGGGGAAGGCTACACCTTC. This sequence joins TRBV5-4 and TRBJ1-2, with 7 positions matching TRBD1. The CDR3 contains 13 residues. From germline, CDR1 is SGHNT and CDR2 YYREEE (reference sequence). The trim removed 1 base at V and 8 bases at J, leaving 5 bases unmatched.

The V and J genes are TRBV5-1 and TRBJ1-5, with 7 positions matching TRBD1. The CDR3 covers 14 residues. V lost 3 bases and J lost 3; bases outside the gene matches: 3. CDR1 is SGHRS and CDR2 is YFSETQ in the germline V gene. Here the CDR3 reads CASSSGQLNQPQHF. CDR3 DNA: TGCGCCAGCAGCTCGGGACAGCTCAATCAGCCCCAGCATTTT.

The J gene is TRBJ1-4, the V gene TRBV28, with a possible D match to TRBD1 (6 bases). This CDR3 region has 15 residues. The germline V and J ends were trimmed by 8 bases and 8 bases, with 21 bases remaining between them. Germline V lookup: CDR1 MDHEN, CDR2 SYDVKM. CDR3 sequence reads: CASVPLGGDREKLFF. Here the CDR3 DNA reads TGTGCCAGCGTCCCCTTAGGGGGGGATAGGGAAAAACTGTTTTTT.

V is TRBV28 and J is TRBJ1-4; 8 bases line up with TRBD1. Germline-derived CDR1 and CDR2 are MDHEN and SYDVKM. Trimming removed 7 bases from V and 3 bases from J; junction bases left unmatched: 7. CDR3 length: 15 residues. DNA of the CDR3: TGTGCCAGCACACGGACAGGGCGGGCTAATGAAAAACTGTTTTTT. Its translation is CASTRTGRANEKLFF.

J is TRBJ1-5 and V is TRBV6-1; TRBD1 might be the D (5 bases). Germline assignment: CDR1 MNHNS and CDR2 SASEGT. The CDR3 totals 12 residues. Between the trimmed V and J ends, which lost 8 bases and 4 bases, there was a span of 9 bases. The CDR3 protein is CASGQGNQPQHF. CDR3 nucleotides: TGTGCCAGCGGCCAGGGAAATCAGCCCCAGCATTTT.

This clone was recorded only once. The chain couples TRBV5-1 to TRBJ2-5, with D possibly matching TRBD2 (7 bases). V lost 4 bases to trimming and J lost 2 bases, with 18 bases between them. The CDR3 contains 16 residues. From germline, CDR1 is SGHRS and CDR2 YFSETQ. The CDR3 DNA is TGCGCCAGCAGCCAGCTAGGGGGGAGGGGACAAGAGACCCAGTACTTC. Encoded protein: CASSQLGGRGQETQYF.

The V call is TRBV7-3, the J call TRBJ2-2, with TRBD1 matching 10 bases. There are 16 residues in the CDR3. V lost 5 bases, J lost 3 bases, and 6 bases stayed unmatched. The V gene's germline CDR1 is SGHTA and CDR2 FQGTGA. CDR3: CASSPRDRGHTGELFF. The CDR3 DNA reads TGTGCCAGCAGCCCCCGGGACAGGGGACACACCGGGGAGCTGTTTTTT. The full variable domain, with the rest looked up from reference TRBV7-3 and TRBJ2-2, is GAGVSQTPSNKVTEKGKYVELRCDPISGHTALYWYRQSLGQGPEFLIYFQGTGAADDSGLPNDRFFAVRPEGSVSTLKIQRTERGDSAVYLCASSPRDRGHTGELFFGEGSRLTVL.

J is TRBJ1-6 and V is TRBV7-6; no reliable D call. The CDR3 length is 13 residues. V was trimmed by 5 bases and J by 7 bases, leaving 9 bases between them. Germline V lookup: CDR1 SGHVS, CDR2 FNYEAQ. The CDR3 nucleotides read TGTGCCAGCAGCGCCGACGGGAATTCACCCCTCCACTTT. Residues: CASSADGNSPLHF.

V is TRBV9 and J is TRBJ1-1; D might be TRBD1 (6 bases). Trimming removed 0 bases at V and 1 base at J, with 10 bases between. The CDR3 is made up of 15 amino acids. The germline gives CDR1 SGDLS, CDR2 YYNGEE. The CDR3 region has the DNA TGTGCCAGCAGCGTAGAGGGGACACCGAACACTGAAGCTTTCTTT. It specifies CASSVEGTPNTEAFF. The variable domain in full, with the rest retrieved from reference TRBV9 and TRBJ1-1, is DSGVTQTPKHLITATGQRVTLRCSPRSGDLSVYWYQQSLDQGLQFLIQYYNGEERAKGNILERFSAQQFPDLHSELNLSSLELGDSALYFCASSVEGTPNTEAFFGQGTRLTVV.

The chain recombines TRBV29-1 with TRBJ1-3; 7 bases match TRBD1. The germline V gene encodes CDR1 SQVTM and CDR2 ANQGSEA. V shed 7 bases and J 4 bases; nucleotides not matched to a gene: 7. CDR3 size: 13 residues. DNA of the CDR3: TGCAGCGCATACAGGGGTGGCGGAAACACCATATATTTT. This codes for CSAYRGGGNTIYF.

The CDR3 spells CASSLDPEYRGYTF. CDR3 coding DNA: TGTGCCAGCAGCTTAGATCCGGAGTACCGTGGCTACACCTTC. V gene TRBV11-2 combines with J gene TRBJ1-2; D not resolved. Trimming pared 0 bases from V and 7 bases from J, leaving 12 bases between. The length of the CDR3 is 14 residues. CDR1 and CDR2 from the germline V gene are SGHAT and FQNNGV.

V usage is TRBV19 and J usage is TRBJ2-1; D may be TRBD2 (5 bases). This CDR3 is built from 16 residues. Trimming stripped 4 bases from V and 5 bases from J, with 18 bases between. CDR1 and CDR2 from the germline V gene are LNHDA and SQIVND (reference sequence). CDR3 loop: CASSNGGTPANNEQFF. CDR3 DNA sequence: TGTGCCAGTAGTAACGGAGGAACCCCGGCTAACAATGAGCAGTTCTTC. Using reference TRBV19 and TRBJ2-1 for the parts outside the CDR3, the full variable domain is DGGITQSPKYLFRKEGQNVTLSCEQNLNHDAMYWYRQDPGQGLRLIYYSQIVNDFQKGDIAEGYSVSREKKESFPLTVTSAQKNPTAFYLCASSNGGTPANNEQFFGPGTRLTVL.

The chain combines TRBV28 with TRBJ1-2, with no clear D. Per germline, CDR1 MDHEN and CDR2 SYDVKM. The V gene lost 4 bases and the J gene lost 11 bases, with 11 bases spanning the gap. The CDR3 runs 11 residues. The CDR3 sequence: CASSSKGGYTF. In DNA form, the CDR3 reads TGTGCCAGCAGTTCCAAGGGAGGGTACACCTTC.

V and J are TRBV5-1 and TRBJ2-7; D possibly corresponds to TRBD2 (5 bases). Trimming took 3 bases from V and 2 from J, leaving 15 bases between them. Germline V gene data show CDR1 as SGHRS and CDR2 as YFSETQ. The CDR3 covers 15 residues. The DNA for the CDR3 is TGCGCCAGCAGCTACGGGTCCTCCGGGGCCTACGAGCAGTACTTC. Protein: CASSYGSSGAYEQYF.

The CDR3: CASTLGQGLYGYTF. The DNA of the CDR3 is TGTGCCAGCACCCTGGGGCAGGGCCTATATGGCTACACCTTC. The chain uses TRBV28 and TRBJ1-2, with a weak D call TRBD1 (5 bases). This CDR3 has 14 residues. V lost 7 bases and J lost 5, with 17 bases in between. CDR1 and CDR2 from the germline V gene are MDHEN and SYDVKM.

This clone appeared a single time. This chain joins TRBV6-5 and TRBJ1-1, with TRBD1 as a possible D gene (5 bases). Germline V gives CDR1 MNHEY, CDR2 SVGAGI. The CDR3 sequence is 13 residues long. V was trimmed by 6 bases and J by 0 bases, leaving 8 bases between them. This CDR3 reads CASRVRVNTEAFF. The CDR3 DNA reads TGTGCCAGCAGGGTCAGGGTGAACACTGAAGCTTTCTTT.

The CDR3 DNA reads as TGTGCCAGCATCCCTCTGATAGGGGGTAACTATGGCTACACCTTC. It codes for CASIPLIGGNYGYTF. The V and J genes are TRBV6-5 and TRBJ1-2; D might be TRBD1 (6 bases). Germline CDR1 reads MNHEY; CDR2 reads SVGAGI. The CDR3 consists of 15 residues. V shed 7 bases and J shed 1 base, with 16 bases lying between them.

The rearrangement uses TRBV5-1 and TRBJ1-2; D unclear. This CDR3 is built from 13 residues. V shed 3 bases and J shed 2 bases, with 8 bases lying between them. Germline-derived CDR1 and CDR2 are SGHRS and YFSETQ. For the CDR3, the DNA is TGCGCCAGCAGCTGGGAGAGAAACTATGGCTACACCTTC. Protein product: CASSWERNYGYTF.

There are many counts of this clone. This chain connects TRBV19 to TRBJ1-5, with D perhaps matching TRBD1 (6 bases). V lost 5 bases and J lost 0, with 11 bases in between. The CDR3 loop spans 15 amino acids. From germline, CDR1 is LNHDA and CDR2 SQIVND (reference sequence). The CDR3: CASSPQGYSNQPQHF. The CDR3 region has the DNA TGTGCCAGTAGTCCACAGGGCTATAGCAATCAGCCCCAGCATTTT.

This rearrangement joins TRBV5-1 to TRBJ2-7; 12 bases match TRBD2. The CDR3 has 15 residues. V lost 4 bases, J lost 0 bases, and 2 bases stayed unmatched. CDR1 is SGHRS, CDR2 YFSETQ, per germline. CDR3 amino acids: CASSPLAGGSYEQYF. CDR3 in DNA: TGCGCCAGCAGCCCACTAGCGGGGGGCTCCTACGAGCAGTACTTC.

This chain uses TRBV29-1 with TRBJ1-1; 8 nucleotides agree with TRBD1. The V gene's germline CDR1 is SQVTM and CDR2 ANQGSEA. The ends lost 7 bases at V and 4 bases at J; junction bases unmatched: 5. This CDR3 spans 12 amino acids. CDR3 sequence: CSAVTGVTEAFF. The CDR3 nucleotides are TGCAGCGCCGTGACAGGGGTCACTGAAGCTTTCTTT.

This clone has just a few counts. The V and J genes are TRBV28 and TRBJ1-2; D is undetermined. CDR1 is MDHEN and CDR2 is SYDVKM in the germline V gene. The CDR3 is 14 amino acids. The V and J ends lost 3 bases and 0 bases respectively, with 8 bases between them. The CDR3 DNA is TGTGCCAGCAGTTTGAATCCTACTAACTATGGCTACACCTTC. Translated: CASSLNPTNYGYTF.